A selection of T cell receptor beta chains follows, all from one sample in a study of T cells in Graves' hyperthyroidism and ophthalmopathy. TCRdb reprocessed the multiplex PCR reads via MiXCR and lists one record per CDR3 protein. The sample includes about 400,000 distinct CDR3 sequences, about 13% of them seen just once. The sequencing input was blood. The receptors were gathered from a woman between 18 and 29 years old with Graves' hyperthyroidism. CDR3s include the opening cysteine and the closing phenylalanine or tryptophan. D genes are given only for firm matches. Size is omitted from some rows. Given values are once, few, many or a class for expanded clones.

TRBD2	many	TRBV20-1	TRBJ2-5	CSALPSGVGETQYF	TGCAGTGCTCTCCCTAGCGGGGTGGGGGAGACCCAGTACTTC
NA	many	TRBV5-1	TRBJ2-5	CASSLRPSNRETQYF	TGCGCCAGCAGCTTGCGGCCTAGCAATCGAGAGACCCAGTACTTC
NA	many	TRBV2	TRBJ1-1	CASGGKALNTEAFF	TGTGCCAGCGGTGGTAAGGCACTCAACACTGAAGCTTTCTTT
NA	NA	TRBV10-1	TRBJ1-1	CASSPTFGQTTEAFF	TGCGCCAGCAGCCCTACCTTCGGACAGACCACTGAAGCTTTCTTT
NA	NA	TRBV30	TRBJ2-5	CAGGRQETQYF	TGTGCCGGGGGAAGACAAGAGACCCAGTACTTC
NA	many	TRBV10-3	TRBJ1-5	CAISEGFGGGQPQHF	TGTGCCATCAGTGAGGGGTTCGGGGGAGGTCAGCCCCAGCATTTT
NA	NA	TRBV5-1	TRBJ2-7	CASSLVGGGQYEQYF	TGCGCCAGCAGCTTGGTGGGGGGGGGGCAGTACGAGCAGTACTTC
TRBD1	many	TRBV18	TRBJ1-2	CASSPAPGQGNGYTF	TGTGCCAGCTCACCTGCTCCGGGACAGGGAAATGGCTACACCTTC
NA	many	TRBV7-2	TRBJ2-3	CASSLGAQKDTQYF	TGTGCCAGCAGCTTAGGGGCGCAGAAAGATACGCAGTATTTT
NA	many	TRBV28	TRBJ1-5	CASSPTGQYSNQPQHF	TGTGCCAGCAGCCCAACAGGACAGTATAGCAATCAGCCCCAGCATTTT
NA	many	TRBV6-1	TRBJ1-2	CASSLGSPGGLRGYTF	TGTGCCAGCAGTTTAGGGTCCCCCGGAGGACTAAGAGGCTACACCTTC
TRBD1	few	TRBV4-2	TRBJ1-1	CASSPLQGALAGSTEAFF	TGTGCCAGCAGCCCTTTACAGGGGGCCCTCGCCGGTAGCACTGAAGCTTTCTTT
NA	NA	TRBV19	TRBJ2-2	CASFPRGRPNTGELFF	TGTGCCAGTTTTCCGAGGGGGAGACCGAACACCGGGGAGCTGTTTTTT
NA	many	TRBV4-1	TRBJ1-1	CASSPSLEAWNTEAFF	TGCGCCAGCAGCCCCTCATTGGAGGCATGGAACACTGAAGCTTTCTTT
TRBD2	many	TRBV2	TRBJ2-5	CASSEAPGGQVTQYF	TGTGCCAGCAGTGAAGCCCCGGGAGGGCAGGTGACCCAGTACTTC
NA	many	TRBV20-1	TRBJ2-3	CSAMRDTDTQYF	TGCAGTGCTATGCGGGACACAGATACGCAGTATTTT
NA	many	TRBV27	TRBJ2-7	CASKGLGVGDGEQYF	TGTGCCAGCAAGGGCTTAGGAGTGGGGGACGGGGAGCAGTACTTC
TRBD2	many	TRBV7-8	TRBJ2-1	CASSLAGLAGDEQFF	TGTGCCAGCAGCTTGGCGGGACTAGCGGGAGATGAACAGTTCTTC
TRBD1	many	TRBV28	TRBJ1-1	CASSFGQGVDTEAFF	TGTGCCAGCAGTTTTGGACAGGGTGTTGACACTGAAGCTTTCTTT
NA	many	TRBV2	TRBJ1-1	CASSELGPLMNTEAFF	TGTGCCAGCAGTGAGTTGGGCCCCCTGATGAACACTGAAGCTTTCTTT
TRBD2	many	TRBV2	TRBJ2-1	CASAGLAGSNEQFF	TGTGCCAGCGCAGGACTAGCGGGATCCAATGAGCAGTTCTTC
NA	many	TRBV20-1	TRBJ2-7	CSASGRLTSYEQYF	TGCAGTGCTAGTGGGCGGTTAACCTCCTACGAGCAGTACTTC
NA	many	TRBV15	TRBJ2-7	CATSNDYDRTYEQYF	TGTGCCACCAGCAACGATTATGACAGGACCTACGAGCAGTACTTC
NA	NA	TRBV25-1	TRBJ1-1	CASSYRQHLDTEAFF	TGTGCCAGCAGTTACCGACAGCACCTGGACACTGAAGCTTTCTTT
NA	many	TRBV6-2/TRBV6-3	TRBJ1-5	CASSYRRANQPQHF	TGTGCCAGCAGTTACCGGAGGGCCAATCAGCCCCAGCATTTT
NA	NA	TRBV20-1	TRBJ2-1	CSARGTPMEEQFF	TGCAGTGCTAGAGGGACTCCCATGGAAGAGCAGTTCTTC